Listed below are T cell receptor beta chains from one sample, sequenced in a study of T cell responses to AZD1222 COVID-19 vaccine. Libraries were prepared by immunoSEQ multiplex PCR; TCRdb keeps only in-frame clonotypes and omits some of them. The profile shows about 85,000 clones, approximately 89% of them singletons. Here the sequenced sample was peripheral blood, taken 28 days after the second AZD1222 dose. The source is an adult who received the AZD1222 COVID-19 vaccine. CDR3s include the opening cysteine and the closing phenylalanine or tryptophan. D genes are given only for firm matches.

v_call	d_call	j_call	cdr3_nt	cdr3_aa
TRBV28	-	TRBJ2-1	TGTGCCAGCAGTCCACGATATGAGCAGTTCTTC	CASSPRYEQFF
TRBV4-2	TRBD2	TRBJ2-7	TGTGCCAGCAGCCAAACTAGCGGGATCAGTCATACCTACGAGCAGTACTTC	CASSQTSGISHTYEQYF
TRBV6-2/TRBV6-3	-	TRBJ2-2	TGTGCCAGCAGTTCGGCCGCTACCGGGGAGCTGTTTTTT	CASSSAATGELFF
TRBV5-4	TRBD2	TRBJ2-1	TGTGCCAGCAGCTTGGTCGGGGGGATCTACAATGAGCAGTTCTTC	CASSLVGGIYNEQFF
TRBV19	-	TRBJ2-3	TGTGCCAGTAGTATAGGTTCTCGTGGTACTACGCAGTATTTT	CASSIGSRGTTQYF
TRBV7-9	-	TRBJ2-1	TGTGCCAGCAGCGTATTACTAGCTAGGAATGAGCAGTTCTTC	CASSVLLARNEQFF
TRBV2	-	TRBJ1-1	TGTGCCAGCAATCTGAAACCCCTCTTCTCCCCGATGAACACTGAAGCTTTCTTT	CASNLKPLFSPMNTEAFF
TRBV14	-	TRBJ1-3	TGTGCCAGCAGCCAAGGGGTGGTGACAGCCGGAAACACCATATATTTT	CASSQGVVTAGNTIYF
TRBV18	-	TRBJ2-7	TGTGCCAGCTCAACGGGTGGGGGGATCCACGAGCAGTACTTC	CASSTGGGIHEQYF
TRBV19	TRBD1	TRBJ1-5	TGTGCCAGTAGTATAGGCGAAGGGGGCGGGCAGCCCCAGCATTTT	CASSIGEGGGQPQHF
TRBV7-6	TRBD1	TRBJ2-2	TGTGCCAGCAGCTTATTTGGGTTACAGGGGACCGGGGAGCTGTTTTTT	CASSLFGLQGTGELFF
TRBV4-3	-	TRBJ1-5	TGCGCCAGCAGCCAAGATCAAAACCAGCCCCAGCATTTT	CASSQDQNQPQHF
TRBV3-1/TRBV3-2	-	TRBJ2-7	TGTGCCAGCAGCCTTGGGTTAGCCTACGAGCAGTACTTC	CASSLGLAYEQYF
TRBV4-3	-	TRBJ2-7	TGCGCCAGCAGCCAAGCTAGGATGGACGAGCAGTACTTC	CASSQARMDEQYF
TRBV7-8	-	TRBJ1-1	TGTGCCAGCAGTTTAACTGGAGGGGGAGCTTTCTTT	CASSLTGGGAFF
TRBV27	TRBD1	TRBJ1-1	TGTGCCAGCAGTTCCGCGACAGGGTGGGGGGGCACTGAAGCTTTCTTT	CASSSATGWGGTEAFF
TRBV5-1	-	TRBJ2-2	TGCGCCAGCAGCTTCATTTCCCCGACCGGGGAGCTGTTTTTT	CASSFISPTGELFF